This T cell receptor beta chain was recorded in a study of T cells in Graves' hyperthyroidism and ophthalmopathy. Amplified TCR beta CDR3 regions came from RNA transcripts. HTBI primers were employed in a first-round RT-PCR of the TCR CDR3. TCRdb called the multiplex PCR reads again in MiXCR, with one record for every CDR3 protein. There are fewer than 700,000 distinct CDR3 sequences in the sample; under 20% occur only once, and less than 4.5% lies in the top ten. The specimen sequenced was blood. This clonotype originated in a woman aged 25-40 years with Graves' hyperthyroidism.

The CDR3 spells CSAKAPVDRGPDTIYF. The CDR3 DNA follows: TGCAGTGCTAAAGCCCCCGTGGACAGGGGGCCGGACACCATATATTTT. The rearrangement uses TRBV20-1 and TRBJ1-3, with TRBD1 identical over 11 bases. The CDR3 is made up of 16 amino acids. Germline lookup yields CDR1 DFQATT and CDR2 SNEGSKA (reference sequence). The J segment lost 8 bases and the V segment lost 4 bases, leaving 13 bases of the junction unmatched.